This T cell receptor (beta chain) was identified during a study of cytomegalovirus exposure and HLA in healthy donors. Findings and caveats of the study: Published work reported that the classifier diagnosed cytomegalovirus status with high specificity and sensitivity.

This table comes from immunoSEQ multiplex PCR, and its TCRdb copy is limited to in-frame clones, with some not included. The table lists 220,000 or so clones, around 80% of them singletons, with over 11% in the top ten. The CDR3 length is 17 residues. Germline V gene lookup returns CDR1 SGDLS and CDR2 YYNGEE. After removal of 0 bases from V and 2 bases from J, the junction contained 7 bases not matched to a gene. Remarks on this clone: As yet, its antigen is unknown.

From the approximately 120-subject validation cohort, which was separate from the roughly 680-subject first cohort, the donors were drawn. Source material: PBMCs. The V gene is TRBV9, the J gene TRBJ2-1; 8 nucleotides match TRBD2. The sequence was obtained from a woman aged 30 to 39 in good health and CMV-seropositive. As DNA, the CDR3 is TGTGCCAGCAGCGTAGCGGGGGGGGGCGCGGCCTACAATGAGCAGTTCTTC. It is translated as CASSVAGGGAAYNEQFF.